The present TCR beta chain was sequenced within a study of cytomegalovirus exposure and HLA in healthy donors. The study's findings and limits: A further, later analysis showed that HLA-associated TCR beta chains (compared with equally common others) were more clonally expanded.

This clone was counted a few times. Its antigen is as yet unknown. It was with 60 Vbeta and 13 Jbeta primers that the PCR ran. Original methodology: Approximately 11 million shared chains were among the roughly 80 million unique TCR beta chains that a later analysis counted. The protocol was immunoSEQ multiplex PCR, while the TCRdb copy is restricted to in-frame clones and leaves out a portion. Clone size and V and J calls were adopted from that table, with D and trimming inferred from the DNA. In the table there are under 200,000 clones, approximately 85% of which are singletons. The CDR3 has 13 amino acids. The germline V and J ends were trimmed by 0 bases and 5 bases, with 5 bases remaining between them. Germline CDR1 is MNHEY and CDR2 is SVGAGI.

V and J are TRBV6-5 and TRBJ1-5, with D uncertain. Sequenced input: PBMCs. The TCR originated in a young man in good health and CMV-seropositive. Written as DNA, the CDR3 is TGTGCCAGCAGTTACTCCCCTCATCAGCCCCAGCATTTT. Its protein is CASSYSPHQPQHF.